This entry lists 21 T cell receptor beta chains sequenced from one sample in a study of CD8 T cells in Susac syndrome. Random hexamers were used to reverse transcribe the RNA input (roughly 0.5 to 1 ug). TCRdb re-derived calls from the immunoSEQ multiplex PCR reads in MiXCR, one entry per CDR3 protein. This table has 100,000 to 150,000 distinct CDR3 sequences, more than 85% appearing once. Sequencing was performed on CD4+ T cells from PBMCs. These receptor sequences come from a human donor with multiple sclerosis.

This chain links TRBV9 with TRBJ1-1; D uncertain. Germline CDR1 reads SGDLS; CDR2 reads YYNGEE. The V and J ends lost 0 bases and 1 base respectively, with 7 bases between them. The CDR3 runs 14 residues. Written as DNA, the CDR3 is TGTGCCAGCAGCGTAGACATCTCGAACACTGAAGCTTTCTTT. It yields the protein CASSVDISNTEAFF.

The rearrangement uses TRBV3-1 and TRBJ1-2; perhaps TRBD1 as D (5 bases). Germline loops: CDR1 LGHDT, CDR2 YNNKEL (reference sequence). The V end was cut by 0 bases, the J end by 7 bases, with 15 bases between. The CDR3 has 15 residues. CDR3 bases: TGTGCCAGCAGCCAAGATAGCGAGGGGAGGGGTGGCTACACCTTC. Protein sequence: CASSQDSEGRGGYTF.

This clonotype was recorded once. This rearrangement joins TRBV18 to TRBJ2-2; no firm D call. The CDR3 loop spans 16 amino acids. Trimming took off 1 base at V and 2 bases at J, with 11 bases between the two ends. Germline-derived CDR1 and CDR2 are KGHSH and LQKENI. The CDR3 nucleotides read TGTGCCAGCTCACCACAGGGTTCGGCCAACACCGGGGAGCTGTTTTTT. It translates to CASSPQGSANTGELFF.

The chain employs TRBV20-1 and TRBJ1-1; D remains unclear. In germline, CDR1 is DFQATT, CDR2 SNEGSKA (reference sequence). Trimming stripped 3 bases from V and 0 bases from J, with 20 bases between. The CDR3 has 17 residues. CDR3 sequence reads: CSARVGLGKALNTEAFF. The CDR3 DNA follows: TGCAGTGCTAGGGTGGGTCTCGGGAAGGCCTTGAACACTGAAGCTTTCTTT.

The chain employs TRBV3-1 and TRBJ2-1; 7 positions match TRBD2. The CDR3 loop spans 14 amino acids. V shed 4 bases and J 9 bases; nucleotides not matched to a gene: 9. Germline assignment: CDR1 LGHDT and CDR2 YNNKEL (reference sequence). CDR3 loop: CASSLNVGGGEQFF. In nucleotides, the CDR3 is TGTGCCAGCAGCCTCAACGTGGGCGGGGGTGAGCAGTTCTTC.

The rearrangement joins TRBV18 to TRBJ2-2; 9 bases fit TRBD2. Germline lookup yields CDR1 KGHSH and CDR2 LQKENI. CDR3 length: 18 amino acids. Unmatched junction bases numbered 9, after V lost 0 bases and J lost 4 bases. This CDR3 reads CASSPPVLGTSFTGELFF. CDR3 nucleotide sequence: TGTGCCAGCTCACCACCGGTATTAGGGACTAGCTTCACCGGGGAGCTGTTTTTT. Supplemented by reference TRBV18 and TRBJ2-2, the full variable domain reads NAGVMQNPRHLVRRRGQEARLRCSPMKGHSHVYWYRQLPEEGLKFMVYLQKENIIDESGMPKERFSAEFPKEGPSILRIQQVVRGDSAAYFCASSPPVLGTSFTGELFFGEGSRLTVL.

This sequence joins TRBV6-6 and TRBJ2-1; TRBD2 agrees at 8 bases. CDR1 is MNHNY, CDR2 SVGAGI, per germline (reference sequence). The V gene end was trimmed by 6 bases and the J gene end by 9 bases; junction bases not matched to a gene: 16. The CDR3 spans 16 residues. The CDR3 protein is CASSPPGSGAKVEQFF. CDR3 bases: TGTGCCAGCAGCCCCCCGGGTAGCGGGGCCAAGGTTGAGCAGTTCTTC.

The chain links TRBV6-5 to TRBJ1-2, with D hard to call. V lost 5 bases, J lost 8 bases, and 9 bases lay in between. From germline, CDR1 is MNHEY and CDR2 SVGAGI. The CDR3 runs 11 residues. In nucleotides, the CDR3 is TGTGCCAGCAGTCGGGAGGGCGGCTACACCTTC. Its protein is CASSREGGYTF.

CDR3 bases: TGTGCCAGCAGCCAAGGATTGGGTATGAACACTGAAGCTTTCTTT. Its protein product is CASSQGLGMNTEAFF. The chain combines TRBV14 with TRBJ1-1; D is undetermined. Trimming cost V 1 base and J 0 bases, with 9 bases left between them. There are 15 residues in the CDR3. Germline V gene data show CDR1 as SGHDN and CDR2 as FVKESK.

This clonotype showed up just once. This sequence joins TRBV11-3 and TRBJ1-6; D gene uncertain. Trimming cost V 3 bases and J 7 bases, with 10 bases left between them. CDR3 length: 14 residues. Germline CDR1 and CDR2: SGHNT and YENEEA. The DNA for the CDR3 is TGTGCCAGCAGCTTCAGTGTTGGCAATTCACCCCTCCACTTT. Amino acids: CASSFSVGNSPLHF.

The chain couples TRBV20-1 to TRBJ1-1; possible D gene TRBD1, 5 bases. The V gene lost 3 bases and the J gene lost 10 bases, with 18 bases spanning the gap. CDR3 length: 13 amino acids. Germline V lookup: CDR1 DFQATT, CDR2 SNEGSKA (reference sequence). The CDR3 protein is CSASQGIPNGAFF. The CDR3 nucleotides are TGCAGTGCTAGTCAGGGCATCCCGAACGGAGCTTTCTTT.

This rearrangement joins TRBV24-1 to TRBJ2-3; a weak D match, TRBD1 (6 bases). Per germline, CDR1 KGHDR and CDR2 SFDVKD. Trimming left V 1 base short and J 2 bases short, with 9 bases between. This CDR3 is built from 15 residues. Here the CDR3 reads CATSDFRDNTDTQYF. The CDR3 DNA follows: TGTGCCACCAGTGATTTTCGGGACAACACAGATACGCAGTATTTT.

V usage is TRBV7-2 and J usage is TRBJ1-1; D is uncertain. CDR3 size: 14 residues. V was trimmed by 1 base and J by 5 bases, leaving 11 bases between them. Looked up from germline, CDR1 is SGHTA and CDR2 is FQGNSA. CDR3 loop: CASSLEPRNTEAFF. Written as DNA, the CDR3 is TGTGCCAGCAGCTTAGAACCCCGAAATACTGAAGCTTTCTTT.

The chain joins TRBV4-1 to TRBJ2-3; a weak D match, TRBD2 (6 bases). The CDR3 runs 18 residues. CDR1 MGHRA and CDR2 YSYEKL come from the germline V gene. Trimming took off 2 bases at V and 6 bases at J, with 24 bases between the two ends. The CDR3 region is CASSQFSSGTGSRDTQYF. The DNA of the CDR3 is TGCGCCAGCAGCCAATTCTCGTCCGGGACTGGATCAAGGGATACGCAGTATTTT.

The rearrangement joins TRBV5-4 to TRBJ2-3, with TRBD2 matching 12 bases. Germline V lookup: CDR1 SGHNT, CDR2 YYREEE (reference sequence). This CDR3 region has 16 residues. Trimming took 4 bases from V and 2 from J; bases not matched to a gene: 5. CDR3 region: CASSILAGGPTDTQYF. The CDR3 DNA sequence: TGTGCCAGCAGCATCCTAGCGGGGGGGCCCACAGATACGCAGTATTTT. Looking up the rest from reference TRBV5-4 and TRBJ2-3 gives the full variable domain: ETGVTQSPTHLIKTRGQQVTLRCSSQSGHNTVSWYQQALGQGPQFIFQYYREEENGRGNFPPRFSGLQFPNYSSELNVNALELDDSALYLCASSILAGGPTDTQYFGPGTRLTVL.

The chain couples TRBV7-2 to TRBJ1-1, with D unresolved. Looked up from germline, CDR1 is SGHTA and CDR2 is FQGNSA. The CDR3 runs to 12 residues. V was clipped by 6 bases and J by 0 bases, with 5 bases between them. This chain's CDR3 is CASRALNTEAFF. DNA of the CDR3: TGTGCCAGCAGGGCGTTGAACACTGAAGCTTTCTTT.

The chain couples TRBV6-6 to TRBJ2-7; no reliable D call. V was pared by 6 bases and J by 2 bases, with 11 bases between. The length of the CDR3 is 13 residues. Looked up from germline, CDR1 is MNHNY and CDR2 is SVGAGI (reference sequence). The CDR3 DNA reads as TGTGCCAGCAGCGACACTACCACCTACGAGCAGTACTTC. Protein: CASSDTTTYEQYF.

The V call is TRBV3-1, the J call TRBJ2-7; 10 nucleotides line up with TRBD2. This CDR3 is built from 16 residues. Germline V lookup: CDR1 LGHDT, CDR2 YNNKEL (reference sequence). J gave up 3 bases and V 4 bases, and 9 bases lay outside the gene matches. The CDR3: CASSRRLSSGGYEQYF. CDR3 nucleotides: TGTGCCAGCAGCCGCCGACTTTCTAGCGGGGGCTACGAGCAGTACTTC.

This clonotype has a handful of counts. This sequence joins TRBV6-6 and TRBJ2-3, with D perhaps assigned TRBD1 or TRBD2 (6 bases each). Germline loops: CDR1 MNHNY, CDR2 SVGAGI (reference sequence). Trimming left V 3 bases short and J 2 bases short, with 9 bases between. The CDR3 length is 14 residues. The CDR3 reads CASSYRGVTDTQYF. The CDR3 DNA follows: TGTGCCAGCAGTTATAGGGGGGTCACAGATACGCAGTATTTT.

CDR3 sequence reads: CAWSATIRQGQEYF. DNA of the CDR3: TGTGCCTGGAGTGCCACTATTAGACAGGGACAGGAGTACTTC. The J gene is TRBJ2-5, the V gene TRBV30; 8 nucleotides agree with TRBD1. CDR1 is GTSNPN and CDR2 is SVGIG in the germline V gene (reference sequence). CDR3 length equals 14 residues. J gave up 12 bases and V 1 base, and 13 bases lay outside the gene matches.

The CDR3 spells CSASRLRGTETQYF. As DNA, the CDR3 is TGCAGTGCTAGTAGGCTCAGGGGCACAGAGACCCAGTACTTC. The rearrangement links TRBV20-1 to TRBJ2-5; D is perhaps TRBD1 (6 bases). The CDR3 extends over 14 amino acids. Deletions cut 3 bases from V and 4 bases from J, with 15 bases between. Germline V gives CDR1 DFQATT, CDR2 SNEGSKA (reference sequence).